This TCR beta chain derives from a study of CD8 T cells in Susac syndrome. The CDR3 totals 12 residues. The germline V and J ends were trimmed by 8 bases and 9 bases, with 14 bases remaining between them. Germline values: CDR1 MDHEN, CDR2 SYDVKM. Sequencing of TCR beta was performed on blood CD8+ T cells and on blood CD4+ T cells. It was treatment-naive patients with stable or active relapsing-remitting disease who made up the multiple sclerosis controls. FACS enriched CD8+ TEMRA cells, while bulk CD8+ and CD4+ were negatively isolated. Reverse transcription of roughly 0.5 to 1 ug RNA was performed with random hexamers. Across 54 Vbeta and 13 Jbeta, TCR beta CDR3 was amplified with immunoSEQ multiplex PCR. TCRdb reprocessed the immunoSEQ multiplex PCR reads with MiXCR, giving one entry per CDR3 protein. This sample yields around 280,000 distinct CDR3 sequences, of which around 83% are seen a single time; 0.11% belongs to the top ten.

Sequencing was done on a sample of CD8+ T cells from PBMCs. The source of this sequence is a human donor with multiple sclerosis. The chain links TRBV28 to TRBJ1-5; the D gene is possibly TRBD1 (6 bases). CDR3 coding DNA: TGTGCCAGCGGGACATCCAGTTCGCCCCAGCATTTT. Translated, it gives CASGTSSSPQHF.